This T cell receptor beta chain was found in a study of blood T cell repertoires in COVID-19. Across the study: The analysed material was cDNA or gDNA that came from T cells, B-cell-depleted T cells, or PBMCs.

The CDR3 runs to 15 residues. V shed 0 bases and J shed 1 base, with 4 bases lying between them. From germline, CDR1 is MNHEY and CDR2 SVGAGI. As processed by the authors: Nucleated cell number was recorded as an estimate derived from reference gene primer amplification. Sequencing used immunoSEQ multiplex PCR; TCRdb keeps in-frame clones, though not all of them. V and J calls and clone size follow that table, whereas D and trimming were derived from the DNA. The sample lists 26,000 or so clones, under 85% occurring once. V is TRBV6-5 and J is TRBJ1-6; D gene uncertain. The receptor comes from a man between 65 and 85 years old with acute or convalescent COVID-19. The sequenced sample consisted of peripheral blood. Here the CDR3 reads CASSYSSSYNSPLHF. In DNA form, the CDR3 reads TGTGCCAGCAGTTACTCGAGTTCCTATAATTCACCCCTCCACTTT.